The 15 T cell receptor beta chains below come from one sample, sequenced in a study of shared clonotypes between healthy human individuals. Method: immunoSEQ multiplex PCR; TCRdb's copy keeps in-frame clones and lacks some. The sample consists of hundreds of thousands of clones, roughly 96% of them appearing once. In the naive CD8 group, cells lacked CD45RO and were positively selected for CCR7, so terminally differentiated effector memory CD45RA+ cells were left out. Specimen: naive CD8+ T cells sorted from blood. These receptors originate from a woman aged 30 to 39 in good health.

In this sample, this clone turned up a few times. In the same sample, other DNA sequences code for this CDR3. This chain connects TRBV27 to TRBJ1-5; D is ambiguous. The CDR3 is 12 residues long. V shed 4 bases and J shed 4 bases, with 5 bases lying between them. Germline V gene sequence: CDR1 MNHEY, CDR2 SMNVEV (reference sequence). The CDR3 DNA follows: TGTGCCAGCAGTTCGCTTAATCAGCCCCAGCATTTT. Protein product: CASSSLNQPQHF.

This rearrangement joins TRBV27 to TRBJ2-7; weak D call: TRBD1 (5 bases). The CDR3 length is 16 residues. Germline CDR1 is MNHEY and CDR2 is SMNVEV (reference sequence). Trimming cost V 6 bases and J 0 bases, with 18 bases left between them. CDR3 sequence: CASRRLAQEISYEQYF. CDR3 DNA sequence: TGTGCCAGCAGGAGATTGGCACAGGAGATCTCCTACGAGCAGTACTTC.

This clone has only one observation. The chain has TRBV19 and TRBJ2-4, with a weak D call TRBD2 (5 bases). Per germline, CDR1 LNHDA and CDR2 SQIVND (reference sequence). The CDR3 loop spans 18 amino acids. V lost 3 bases, J lost 0 bases, and 18 bases lay in between. The CDR3 is CASSIGVASPLAKNIQYF. DNA for the CDR3: TGTGCCAGTAGTATCGGGGTAGCGTCCCCCTTAGCCAAAAACATTCAGTACTTC.

This clone appeared once. The chain couples TRBV6-5 to TRBJ2-7; no clear D gene. Germline V gene lookup returns CDR1 MNHEY and CDR2 SVGAGI. The CDR3 is made up of 13 amino acids. Trimming stripped 10 bases from V and 4 bases from J, with 17 bases between. The CDR3 spells CANPPGGPYEQYF. CDR3 DNA sequence: TGTGCCAACCCCCCTGGCGGACCGTACGAGCAGTACTTC.

This chain links TRBV2 with TRBJ1-2; D not resolved. CDR3 length equals 11 residues. Per the germline V gene, CDR1 is SNHLY and CDR2 is FYNNEI. The V end was cut by 3 bases, the J end by 4 bases, with 3 bases between. CDR3 region: CASSEAYGYTF. In DNA, the CDR3 is TGTGCCAGCAGTGAGGCCTATGGCTACACCTTC.

The gene calls are TRBV27 and TRBJ1-1, with a tentative D call TRBD1 (5 bases). Trimming removed 7 bases from V and 3 bases from J, with 15 bases in between. CDR3 length: 14 amino acids. Germline CDR1 reads MNHEY; CDR2 reads SMNVEV (reference sequence). CDR3 DNA sequence: TGTGCCAGCACCCGCCGGGGCGACTACACTGAAGCTTTCTTT. Translated, it gives CASTRRGDYTEAFF.

The chain has TRBV4-1 and TRBJ1-2; D possibly corresponds to TRBD1 (5 bases). This CDR3 contains 11 residues. V was shortened by 4 bases and J by 9 bases, with 9 bases between the two germline ends. CDR1 and CDR2 from the germline V gene are MGHRA and YSYEKL. CDR3 amino acids: CASSLQGSYTF. The CDR3 DNA sequence: TGCGCCAGCAGCCTGCAGGGTAGCTACACCTTC.

The chain is built from TRBV27 and TRBJ2-5, with 7 positions matching TRBD2. The germline gives CDR1 MNHEY, CDR2 SMNVEV (reference sequence). CDR3 length: 16 amino acids. Unmatched junction bases numbered 14, after V lost 5 bases and J lost 5 bases. The CDR3 protein is CASSPFEGGPYETQYF. The CDR3 nucleotides read TGTGCCAGCAGTCCCTTTGAGGGAGGGCCTTATGAGACCCAGTACTTC.

The rearrangement links TRBV4-1 to TRBJ1-2; D uncertain. V was shortened by 1 base and J by 0 bases, with 9 bases between the two germline ends. The germline gives CDR1 MGHRA, CDR2 YSYEKL. This CDR3 contains 15 residues. CDR3 nucleotide sequence: TGCGCCAGCAGCCAAGGGCAGGTGACTAACTATGGCTACACCTTC. This sequence encodes CASSQGQVTNYGYTF.

This rearrangement joins TRBV6-6 to TRBJ2-7; TRBD1 matches at 9 bases. V shed 7 bases, J shed 2 bases, and the junction held 6 bases outside the gene matches. The germline V gene encodes CDR1 MNHNY and CDR2 SVGAGI (reference sequence). The CDR3 is made up of 14 amino acids. The CDR3 region has the DNA TGTGCCAGCACCCAAAGACAGGGGGCCTACGAGCAGTACTTC. Translated: CASTQRQGAYEQYF.

The rearrangement uses TRBV2 and TRBJ2-2; no reliable D call. The CDR3 runs 13 residues. CDR1 and CDR2 (germline): SNHLY, FYNNEI. Trimming took off 6 bases at V and 2 bases at J, with 7 bases between the two ends. DNA for the CDR3: TGTGCCAGCAGCCGCATCAACACCGGGGAGCTGTTTTTT. Translating it yields CASSRINTGELFF. The full variable domain, completed using reference TRBV2 and TRBJ2-2, is EPEVTQTPSHQVTQMGQEVILRCVPISNHLYFYWYRQILGQKVEFLVSFYNNEISEKSEIFDDQFSVERPDGSNFTLKIRSTKLEDSAMYFCASSRINTGELFFGEGSRLTVL.

The V and J genes are TRBV5-6 and TRBJ2-7; D is perhaps TRBD1 (5 bases). CDR1 and CDR2 (germline): SGHDT, YYEEEE. The length of the CDR3 is 15 residues. Trimming shortened V by 0 bases and J by 2 bases, and 12 bases separated the two germline ends. This CDR3 is CASSLDAGLTYEQYF. DNA of the CDR3: TGTGCCAGCAGCTTGGATGCAGGGTTAACCTACGAGCAGTACTTC.

V usage is TRBV28 and J usage is TRBJ1-2; D perhaps matches TRBD1 (5 bases). V was trimmed by 2 bases and J by 1 base, leaving 11 bases between them. The CDR3 runs to 15 residues. Per the germline V gene, CDR1 is MDHEN and CDR2 is SYDVKM. In DNA form, the CDR3 reads TGTGCCAGCAGTTTACGGGGGTCCCGTAACTATGGCTACACCTTC. Its protein is CASSLRGSRNYGYTF.

The chain recombines TRBV28 with TRBJ1-4; perhaps TRBD1 as D (6 bases). Germline V gene sequence: CDR1 MDHEN, CDR2 SYDVKM. V was trimmed by 6 bases and J by 3 bases, leaving 11 bases between them. This CDR3 region has 14 residues. The CDR3 region has the DNA TGTGCCAGCAGGACAGGAGGACCTAATGAAAAACTGTTTTTT. Residues: CASRTGGPNEKLFF. The complete variable domain, with remaining parts taken from reference TRBV28 and TRBJ1-4, reads DVKVTQSSRYLVKRTGEKVFLECVQDMDHENMFWYRQDPGLGLRLIYFSYDVKMKEKGDIPEGYSVSREKKERFSLILESASTNQTSMYLCASRTGGPNEKLFFGSGTQLSVL.

This clone was recorded once. CDR3 residues: CASSFEVLAAYNEQFF. The CDR3 DNA reads as TGTGCCAGCAGTTTTGAGGTACTAGCGGCCTACAATGAGCAGTTCTTC. The chain carries TRBV27 and TRBJ2-1; 8 bases are shared with TRBD2. Germline assignment: CDR1 MNHEY and CDR2 SMNVEV (reference sequence). V gave up 3 bases and J gave up 2 bases; unmatched junction bases: 6. The CDR3 is 16 amino acids.